One sample yielded the 18 T cell receptor beta chains listed below, sequenced in a study of Graves' ophthalmopathy and Graves' hyperthyroidism. Amplification of TCR beta CDR3 regions used RNA transcripts. The authors performed first-round RT-PCR with HTBI primers and then a second-round multiplex PCR. MiXCR, run by TCRdb on the multiplex PCR reads, gives a single entry per CDR3 protein. This sample has about half a million distinct CDR3 sequences, with roughly an eighth found just once. What was sequenced was blood. The receptor set was obtained from a young woman with Graves' ophthalmopathy.

In its sample, this clonotype was seen many times. The genes are TRBV12-3 or TRBV12-4 and TRBJ1-6; the D gene is possibly TRBD1 (5 bases). Trimming took 5 bases from V and 7 from J, leaving 15 bases between them. The CDR3 spans 15 residues. The CDR3 region has the DNA TGTGCCAGCAGTCCGAGGGGTTTCCCCAATTCACCCCTCCACTTT. Protein: CASSPRGFPNSPLHF.

This clonotype was observed at least ten times. CDR3 bases: TGTGCCAGCACCGACGGGGAAAATCAGCCCCAGCATTTT. Its protein product is CASTDGENQPQHF. This chain links TRBV12-3 or TRBV12-4 with TRBJ1-5; the D is unclear. V was cut by 7 bases and J by 4 bases, with 11 bases left in between. The CDR3 is 13 residues long.

This clonotype was detected ten times or more. The V call is TRBV12-3 or TRBV12-4, the J call TRBJ1-1; no reliable D call. The V end was cut by 5 bases, the J end by 1 base, with 5 bases between. This CDR3 spans 12 amino acids. The CDR3, as DNA: TGTGCCAGCAGTAAAGGGAACACTGAAGCTTTCTTT. This gives the protein CASSKGNTEAFF.

As regards this clonotype: The junction departs from the called germline gene at one end, perhaps through a read error. The chain has TRBV6-5 and TRBJ1-1, with D hard to call. CDR3 size: 15 residues. Germline CDR1 reads MNHEY; CDR2 reads SVGAGI. CDR3 region: CASGYSLNSNTEAFF. The CDR3 nucleotides read TGTGCCAGCGGTTACTCCCTCAACTCGAACACTGAAGCTTTCTTT.

In DNA, the CDR3 is TGTGCCAGCAGTTACACGACAGGATACACGGATGACACCGGGGAGCTGTTTTTT. Encoded protein: CASSYTTGYTDDTGELFF. The V call is TRBV6-2 or TRBV6-3, the J call TRBJ2-2; tentatively, D is TRBD1 (6 bases). The ends were cut back, 2 bases at V and 3 bases at J, with 19 bases in the middle. This CDR3 is 18 amino acids long. Per the germline V gene, CDR1 is MNHEY and CDR2 is SVGEGT.

The sample holds many counts of this clonotype. This rearrangement joins TRBV12-3 or TRBV12-4 to TRBJ1-2; no clear D gene. Trimming removed 0 bases from V and 8 bases from J, with 10 bases in between. The CDR3 loop spans 13 amino acids. The CDR3 sequence is CASSLAAGFGYTF. As DNA, the CDR3 is TGTGCCAGCAGTTTAGCGGCCGGGTTCGGCTACACCTTC.

V gene TRBV6-5 combines with J gene TRBJ1-2; 9 positions agree with TRBD1. The V gene's germline CDR1 is MNHEY and CDR2 SVGAGI. This CDR3 region has 14 residues. After removal of 3 bases from V and 6 bases from J, the junction contained 5 bases not matched to a gene. The CDR3 nucleotides read TGTGCCAGCAGTTATTCGACAGGGGGAGATGGCTACACCTTC. This encodes CASSYSTGGDGYTF.

This clonotype was counted only a few times. The J gene is TRBJ2-3, the V gene TRBV9; 7 nucleotides match TRBD1. Trimming took 4 bases from V and 4 from J; bases not matched to a gene: 6. From germline, CDR1 is SGDLS and CDR2 YYNGEE. This CDR3 has 14 amino acids. The CDR3 sequence is CASSSNRGPDTQYF. The CDR3 DNA sequence: TGTGCCAGCAGCTCTAACAGGGGCCCAGATACGCAGTATTTT.

This clonotype appeared many times. In DNA, the CDR3 is TGTGCCAGCAGTTCCCTGGGACTAGCGGGAGGGCTTCTCTACGAGCAGTACTTC. Its translation: CASSSLGLAGGLLYEQYF. The chain combines TRBV6-2 or TRBV6-3 with TRBJ2-7, with 16 bases matching TRBD2. Germline V CDR1 and CDR2: MNHEY, SVGEGT. Trimming cost V 4 bases and J 3 bases; bases outside gene matches: 9. The CDR3 contains 18 residues.

The chain is built from TRBV7-8 and TRBJ2-4, with D tentatively TRBD1 or TRBD2 (5 bases each). In germline, CDR1 is SGHVS, CDR2 FQNEAQ. Trimming pared 5 bases from V and 9 bases from J, leaving 8 bases between. The CDR3 length is 11 residues. DNA of the CDR3: TGTGCCAGCAGCCCAGGGACCATTCAGTACTTC. Protein product: CASSPGTIQYF.

This rearrangement joins TRBV6-1 to TRBJ2-5; no definite D call. V dropped 4 bases and J dropped 5 bases, with 14 bases sitting between them. CDR3 size: 14 residues. Germline CDR1 reads MNHNS; CDR2 reads SASEGT. The CDR3 region has the DNA TGTGCCAGCAGTGCCTGGACGGCCCACGAGACCCAGTACTTC. Its protein is CASSAWTAHETQYF.

This clonotype was found once. It may be a read error: a sequence one base away is much more abundant. The chain couples TRBV20-1 to TRBJ2-7, with TRBD1 matching 8 bases. Looked up from germline, CDR1 is DFQATT and CDR2 is SNEGSKA (reference sequence). Trimming removed 2 bases from V and 5 bases from J; junction bases left unmatched: 14. This CDR3 comprises 16 residues. The CDR3 sequence is CSARLSIGQGGNEQYF. CDR3 coding DNA: TGCAGTGCTAGACTCTCTATAGGACAGGGAGGCAACGAGCAGTACTTC.

The genes are TRBV30 and TRBJ1-2, with a tentative D call TRBD1 (6 bases). V lost 3 bases and J 9 bases, leaving 23 bases between the germline ends. Germline V gene sequence: CDR1 GTSNPN, CDR2 SVGIG (reference sequence). This CDR3 has 15 amino acids. The chain's CDR3 is CAWRPGQYGGGSYTF. The CDR3 nucleotides are TGTGCCTGGAGGCCCGGACAGTACGGAGGGGGTAGCTACACCTTC.

The J gene is TRBJ2-5, the V gene TRBV3-1; D is tentatively TRBD1 or TRBD2 (6 bases each). The CDR3 covers 15 residues. The V gene's germline CDR1 is LGHDT and CDR2 YNNKEL (reference sequence). Deletions cut 0 bases from V and 4 bases from J, with 12 bases between. The CDR3, as DNA: TGTGCCAGCAGCCAAGATTACGGGGGCGGAGAGACCCAGTACTTC. Its protein is CASSQDYGGGETQYF.

This clonotype was picked up a small number of times. The rearrangement uses TRBV4-1 and TRBJ2-2; D is unresolved. The V end lost 0 bases, the J end lost 6 bases, and 11 bases lay between the germline ends. This CDR3 has 15 amino acids. Germline CDR1 reads MGHRA; CDR2 reads YSYEKL. CDR3 in amino acids: CASSQEGNWAGELFF. The DNA for the CDR3 is TGCGCCAGCAGCCAAGAAGGGAACTGGGCCGGGGAGCTGTTTTTT.

The V gene is TRBV7-2, the J gene TRBJ2-5, with 8 nucleotides matching TRBD2. Trimming at V came to 2 bases and at J to 6 bases, leaving 11 bases not matched to a gene. The CDR3 covers 16 residues. The germline gives CDR1 SGHTA, CDR2 FQGNSA. The CDR3 region is CASSLSMAGGSQTQYF. The CDR3 region has the DNA TGTGCCAGCAGCTTATCCATGGCGGGGGGTAGCCAGACCCAGTACTTC.

V is TRBV29-1 and J is TRBJ2-7; 11 nucleotides line up with TRBD1. The CDR3 spans 12 residues. Germline trimming cut 8 bases from V and 5 bases from J; bases unmatched to any gene: 5. Germline CDR1 reads SQVTM; CDR2 reads ANQGSEA. DNA for the CDR3: TGCAGCTCCGGGACAGGGGGTAACGAGCAGTACGTC. This sequence encodes CSSGTGGNEQYV.

The rearrangement links TRBV6-1 to TRBJ2-7; D gene ambiguous. The length of the CDR3 is 14 residues. V was pared by 7 bases and J by 0 bases, with 13 bases between. Germline V gene sequence: CDR1 MNHNS, CDR2 SASEGT. As DNA, the CDR3 is TGTGCCAGCAACCCATACCTCAACTCCTACGAGCAGTACTTC. Its translation is CASNPYLNSYEQYF.